This T cell receptor (beta chain) came from a study of shared clonotypes between healthy human individuals. Produced via immunoSEQ multiplex PCR; TCRdb's table is partial and in-frame only. This table has over a million clones, about 74% appearing once. V lost 2 bases and J lost 4, with 13 bases in between. This CDR3 has 15 residues. CDR1 MGHRA and CDR2 YSYEKL come from the germline V gene. The TCR comes from a man in his late teens or twenties in good health. Specimen: memory CD4+ T cells sorted from blood. Documented subset: CD45RA-negative fraction. V gene TRBV4-1 combines with J gene TRBJ2-3; weak D call: TRBD1 (6 bases). The CDR3 sequence is CASSQPFRGSDTQYF. The CDR3 DNA follows: TGCGCCAGCAGCCAACCATTCAGGGGATCAGATACGCAGTATTTT.